This TCR beta chain was sequenced during a study of shared clonotypes between healthy human individuals. Participating donors were healthy, HIV-negative adults free of recent acute infections or vaccinations. V dropped 8 bases and J dropped 1; count of bases not matched to a gene: 8. The CDR3 spans 14 residues. Germline CDR1 MNHEY, CDR2 SVGAGI. Here immunoSEQ multiplex PCR was the method, and the copy in TCRdb shows in-frame clones only, minus some. The data show some 690,000 clones, around 90% seen once. The sequence was collected from a man aged 18 to 30 in good health. Some clones in this sample may be carry-over from other donors' samples. The chain employs TRBV6-5 and TRBJ2-7; 7 bases fit TRBD1. Material for sequencing was memory CD8+ T cells from PBMCs. Subset described: CD45RO+ cells pooled with CCR7-negative TemRA cells. CDR3 nucleotide sequence: TGTGCCAGCCGCCCCGGCAGGGGGTCCTACGAGCAGTACTTC. It specifies CASRPGRGSYEQYF.